Listed below are T cell receptor beta chains from one sample, sequenced in a study of T-cell reconstitution after alpha-beta-depleted transplantation in children. TCRdb independently ran MiXCR on the PCR reads; one entry per CDR3 protein. The sample has fewer than 550,000 distinct CDR3 sequences; approximately 10% are singletons. Specimen: PBMCs, mostly from graft donor cells, collected 180 days after TCRalphabeta/CD19-depleted stem cell transplant. All receptors come from a female patient younger than 10 who had a stem cell transplant for aplastic anemia, so the T cells may come from the graft donor. The CDR3 runs from the conserved cysteine through the conserved F or W. The order of the fields is J gene, D gene, clone size, V gene, CDR3 DNA, CDR3 protein. A D gene is named only where the DNA matches it firmly. Size values are once, few and many counts, or a class for expanded clones, and some rows have none.

J gene: TRBJ2-5
D gene: TRBD1
clone size: few
V gene: TRBV11-2
CDR3 DNA: TGTGCCAGCAGCCACCGGGACAGGGACGGCCAGTACTTC
CDR3 protein: CASSHRDRDGQYF

J gene: TRBJ2-5
D gene: TRBD2
clone size: -
V gene: TRBV15
CDR3 DNA: TGTGCCACCAGCAGAGATTTATCGGGACTAGCGGGAGAGACCCAGTACTTC
CDR3 protein: CATSRDLSGLAGETQYF

J gene: TRBJ2-1
D gene: TRBD2
clone size: few
V gene: TRBV12-3/TRBV12-4
CDR3 DNA: TGTGCCAGCACCCAACTAGCGGCCGGGAAAAGGAATGAGCAGTTCTTC
CDR3 protein: CASTQLAAGKRNEQFF

J gene: TRBJ1-1
D gene: -
clone size: few
V gene: TRBV2
CDR3 DNA: TGTGCCAGCAGAGATCCTACAGTGAACACTGAAGCTTTCTTT
CDR3 protein: CASRDPTVNTEAFF

J gene: TRBJ2-5
D gene: TRBD1
clone size: few
V gene: TRBV3-1
CDR3 DNA: TGTGCCAGCAGCCTTCTCCGGGACAGAGAGACCCAGTACTTC
CDR3 protein: CASSLLRDRETQYF

J gene: TRBJ2-3
D gene: TRBD2
clone size: many
V gene: TRBV5-1
CDR3 DNA: TGCGCCAGCAGTAATAGCGGGAGTGCAGATACGCAGTATTTT
CDR3 protein: CASSNSGSADTQYF

J gene: TRBJ2-3
D gene: -
clone size: -
V gene: TRBV6-5
CDR3 DNA: TGTGCCAGCAGTTACCGTAAGGGGGGCGGGAGCACAGATACGCAGTATTTT
CDR3 protein: CASSYRKGGGSTDTQYF

J gene: TRBJ2-2
D gene: TRBD2
clone size: few
V gene: TRBV11-2
CDR3 DNA: TGTGCCAGCAGCTTATCCCTATGGGAGGGCCCCACCGGGGAGCTGTTTTTT
CDR3 protein: CASSLSLWEGPTGELFF

J gene: TRBJ2-7
D gene: TRBD2
clone size: -
V gene: TRBV2
CDR3 DNA: TGTGCCAGCAGTGAAGCGCTTGGGACTAGTAGGTTTCGGGAGCAGTACTTC
CDR3 protein: CASSEALGTSRFREQYF

J gene: TRBJ2-1
D gene: -
clone size: -
V gene: TRBV6-5
CDR3 DNA: TGTGCCAGCAGCTACGGGAACAGAGGTGAGCAGTTCTTC
CDR3 protein: CASSYGNRGEQFF

J gene: TRBJ1-1
D gene: -
clone size: -
V gene: TRBV29-1
CDR3 DNA: TGCAGCGTTGGGTACGGTACTGAAGCTTTCTTT
CDR3 protein: CSVGYGTEAFF

J gene: TRBJ1-1
D gene: -
clone size: -
V gene: TRBV20-1
CDR3 DNA: TGCAGTGCTAGAGTCGCGGACAGGAACACTGAAGCTTTCTTT
CDR3 protein: CSARVADRNTEAFF

J gene: TRBJ2-1
D gene: -
clone size: few
V gene: TRBV7-9
CDR3 DNA: TGTGCCAGCAGCCCACCGGTAGTGTCCTACAATGAGCAGTTCTTC
CDR3 protein: CASSPPVVSYNEQFF

J gene: TRBJ1-5
D gene: -
clone size: once
V gene: TRBV28
CDR3 DNA: TGTGCCAGCACCTTCGGGGGCCCGGGGCATACTAATCAGCCCCAGCATTTT
CDR3 protein: CASTFGGPGHTNQPQHF

J gene: TRBJ1-5
D gene: TRBD1
clone size: many
V gene: TRBV18
CDR3 DNA: TGTGCCAGCTCACCCAGGACAGGGCAACAGCCCCAGCATTTT
CDR3 protein: CASSPRTGQQPQHF

J gene: TRBJ2-3
D gene: -
clone size: few
V gene: TRBV20-1
CDR3 DNA: TGCAGTGCTAGGGCAGGGGCGAGGGATACGCAGTATTTT
CDR3 protein: CSARAGARDTQYF

J gene: TRBJ1-6
D gene: -
clone size: many
V gene: TRBV28
CDR3 DNA: TGTGCCAGCAGTCTCCGGACCGCCGGTTGGTCCCTCCACTTT
CDR3 protein: CASSLRTAGWSLHF

J gene: TRBJ1-2
D gene: -
clone size: few
V gene: TRBV28
CDR3 DNA: TGTGCCAGCAGCTCCTTCGGGGGACCTAGCGGTGGCTACACCTTC
CDR3 protein: CASSSFGGPSGGYTF

J gene: TRBJ2-3
D gene: -
clone size: few
V gene: TRBV20-1
CDR3 DNA: TGCAGTGCTAGCCGCGGACAGGATACGCAGTATTTT
CDR3 protein: CSASRGQDTQYF

J gene: TRBJ1-1
D gene: TRBD1
clone size: -
V gene: TRBV6-6
CDR3 DNA: TGTGCCAGCAAGTTACAGGGGGTAACTGAAGCTTTCTTT
CDR3 protein: CASKLQGVTEAFF

J gene: TRBJ1-3
D gene: TRBD1
clone size: few
V gene: TRBV6-5
CDR3 DNA: TGTGCCAGCAGTTACCGCCCGACAGGGGGAAACACCATATATTTT
CDR3 protein: CASSYRPTGGNTIYF

J gene: TRBJ2-7
D gene: -
clone size: many
V gene: TRBV24-1
CDR3 DNA: TGTGCCACCAGTGGACGCGGCGGCGAGCAGTACTTC
CDR3 protein: CATSGRGGEQYF

J gene: TRBJ2-3
D gene: -
clone size: many
V gene: TRBV28
CDR3 DNA: TGTGCCAGCAGTTTATACCCTGGAGATACGCAGTATTTT
CDR3 protein: CASSLYPGDTQYF

J gene: TRBJ2-6
D gene: -
clone size: -
V gene: TRBV5-6
CDR3 DNA: TGTGCCAGCAGCATTATGAATCATGGGGCCAACGTCCTGACTTTC
CDR3 protein: CASSIMNHGANVLTF

J gene: TRBJ1-1
D gene: -
clone size: -
V gene: TRBV12-3/TRBV12-4
CDR3 DNA: TGTGCCAGCAGTTTTAGACGGGAAACTGAAGCTTTCTTT
CDR3 protein: CASSFRRETEAFF

J gene: TRBJ1-2
D gene: -
clone size: few
V gene: TRBV20-1
CDR3 DNA: TGCAGTGCTAGAGGGCAGACCTATGGCTACACCTTC
CDR3 protein: CSARGQTYGYTF

J gene: TRBJ2-7
D gene: -
clone size: few
V gene: TRBV5-1
CDR3 DNA: TGCGCCAGCGGACCCCTTGGACAGTATCCCTCCTACGAGCAGTACTTC
CDR3 protein: CASGPLGQYPSYEQYF

J gene: TRBJ2-1
D gene: TRBD2
clone size: -
V gene: TRBV5-8
CDR3 DNA: TGTGCTGAGGCGGGAGACAATGAGCAGTTCTTC
CDR3 protein: CAEAGDNEQFF

J gene: TRBJ2-6
D gene: TRBD2
clone size: few
V gene: TRBV20-1
CDR3 DNA: TGCAGTGCGGGGAGACTAGCGGGAGGGCGAGGGGGACCTGGGGCCAACGTCCTGACTTTC
CDR3 protein: CSAGRLAGGRGGPGANVLTF

J gene: TRBJ1-2
D gene: TRBD1
clone size: many
V gene: TRBV6-5
CDR3 DNA: TGTGCCAGCCAGGGGCAGGGGGCTGGTGGTTATGGCTACACCTTC
CDR3 protein: CASQGQGAGGYGYTF

J gene: TRBJ2-6
D gene: TRBD1
clone size: few
V gene: TRBV3-1
CDR3 DNA: TGTGCCAGCAGCCAACCCCTGGGACAGGGGAGCTCTGGGGCCAACGTCCTGACTTTC
CDR3 protein: CASSQPLGQGSSGANVLTF

J gene: TRBJ2-7
D gene: -
clone size: -
V gene: TRBV28
CDR3 DNA: TGTGCCAGCTCCTCCGGAGGGACCTACGAGCAGTACTTC
CDR3 protein: CASSSGGTYEQYF

J gene: TRBJ2-5
D gene: TRBD2
clone size: many
V gene: TRBV14
CDR3 DNA: TGTGCCAGCAGCCACGCGCTAGCGGGAGTGTCCCAGTACTTC
CDR3 protein: CASSHALAGVSQYF

J gene: TRBJ1-2
D gene: TRBD1
clone size: -
V gene: TRBV20-1
CDR3 DNA: TGCAGTGCCCAGGGACAGTGGATGCCGAAAGGCTATGGCTACACCTTC
CDR3 protein: CSAQGQWMPKGYGYTF

J gene: TRBJ2-7
D gene: -
clone size: -
V gene: TRBV5-1
CDR3 DNA: TGCGCCAGCAGCCTTACGAAGATGGCCGGGACCCCCTACGAGCAGTACTTC
CDR3 protein: CASSLTKMAGTPYEQYF

J gene: TRBJ2-7
D gene: -
clone size: -
V gene: TRBV18
CDR3 DNA: TGTGCCAGCTCTCGAGGACAGAGCTCCTACGAGCAGTACTTC
CDR3 protein: CASSRGQSSYEQYF

J gene: TRBJ1-1
D gene: TRBD1
clone size: many
V gene: TRBV6-1
CDR3 DNA: TGTGCCAGCAGTGGACTCGGGACAGGGGACACTGAAGCTTTCTTT
CDR3 protein: CASSGLGTGDTEAFF

J gene: TRBJ2-7
D gene: -
clone size: few
V gene: TRBV6-1
CDR3 DNA: TGTGCCAGCAATCCAGCCCCCTCCTACGAGCAGTACTTC
CDR3 protein: CASNPAPSYEQYF

J gene: TRBJ2-1
D gene: TRBD1
clone size: few
V gene: TRBV28
CDR3 DNA: TGTGCCAGCAGCGCCGGGACAGGGGCTCACAATGAGCAGTTCTTC
CDR3 protein: CASSAGTGAHNEQFF

J gene: TRBJ2-7
D gene: TRBD2
clone size: few
V gene: TRBV20-1
CDR3 DNA: TGCAGTGCTAGAGATGGAGCGGGGAGCTATTTCCACTACGAGCAGTACTTC
CDR3 protein: CSARDGAGSYFHYEQYF

J gene: TRBJ2-1
D gene: TRBD2
clone size: many
V gene: TRBV7-9
CDR3 DNA: TGTGCCAGCAGGGCTAGCGGGTTGACCTACAATGAGCAGTTCTTC
CDR3 protein: CASRASGLTYNEQFF

J gene: TRBJ2-1
D gene: TRBD1
clone size: -
V gene: TRBV6-2/TRBV6-3
CDR3 DNA: TGTGCCAGCAGTTACTCGAGACAGGGGGGGGACTATGAGCAGTTCTTC
CDR3 protein: CASSYSRQGGDYEQFF

J gene: TRBJ1-1
D gene: -
clone size: -
V gene: TRBV7-8
CDR3 DNA: TGTGCCAGCAGCCTGGAAGGGATGGGCACTGAAGCTTTCTTT
CDR3 protein: CASSLEGMGTEAFF

J gene: TRBJ1-4
D gene: -
clone size: few
V gene: TRBV20-1
CDR3 DNA: TGCAGTGCTAGAGACAGCTCAGCAACTAATGAAAAACTGTTTTTT
CDR3 protein: CSARDSSATNEKLFF

J gene: TRBJ2-7
D gene: TRBD2
clone size: -
V gene: TRBV14
CDR3 DNA: TGTGCCAGCAGCCCTATTCGGGTTCTAGCGGGAACCTACGAGCAGTACTTC
CDR3 protein: CASSPIRVLAGTYEQYF

J gene: TRBJ1-2
D gene: -
clone size: -
V gene: TRBV28
CDR3 DNA: TGTGCCAGCAGTTTCTCTGACCGTTACGGCTACACCTTC
CDR3 protein: CASSFSDRYGYTF

J gene: TRBJ1-5
D gene: TRBD1
clone size: -
V gene: TRBV15
CDR3 DNA: TGTGCCACCAGCAGGGGGGGGGACAGCCATCAGCCCCAGCATTTT
CDR3 protein: CATSRGGDSHQPQHF

J gene: TRBJ2-3
D gene: TRBD2
clone size: few
V gene: TRBV29-1
CDR3 DNA: TGCAGCGTTGAAGATCAAAACACAAGGGAGGGATGGACAGATACGCAGTATTTT
CDR3 protein: CSVEDQNTREGWTDTQYF

J gene: TRBJ2-5
D gene: TRBD2
clone size: many
V gene: TRBV5-1
CDR3 DNA: TGCGCCAGCAGCCCAGGGACTAGCGGGAGCCGTTTCCAAGAGACCCAGTACTTC
CDR3 protein: CASSPGTSGSRFQETQYF

J gene: TRBJ2-1
D gene: -
clone size: few
V gene: TRBV7-8
CDR3 DNA: TGTGCCAGCGGGCCACGAGGGGCTAGCTCCTACAATGAGCAGTTCTTC
CDR3 protein: CASGPRGASSYNEQFF